The 4 T cell receptor beta chains below come from one sample, sequenced in a study of technical replicates of blood from a handful of donors. The repertoire was sequenced with immunoSEQ multiplex PCR; TCRdb's copy has only in-frame clones and lacks some. The repertoire has more than 55,000 clones, about 90% of them found once; the top ten carry 0.38%. The source material was T cells isolated from PBMCs. Receptors were obtained from a human donor in good health.

The chain uses TRBV7-9 and TRBJ2-3, with TRBD2 matching 10 bases. J gave up 6 bases and V 4 bases, and 10 bases lay outside the gene matches. The CDR3 has 16 amino acids. Germline V gene lookup returns CDR1 SEHNR and CDR2 FQNEAQ (reference sequence). For the CDR3, the DNA is TGTGCCAGCAGCTCGGGGAGCGGGAGGGCCTCGGATACGCAGTATTTT. Residues: CASSSGSGRASDTQYF.

The V call is TRBV9, the J call TRBJ2-2; 13 nucleotides agree with TRBD2. Germline V CDR1 and CDR2: SGDLS, YYNGEE. V shed 4 bases, J shed 5 bases, and the junction held 5 bases outside the gene matches. The CDR3 is 16 amino acids. The CDR3 DNA reads as TGTGCCAGCAGCCCTCGGACTAGCGGGAGAACCGGGGAGCTGTTTTTT. Translated, it gives CASSPRTSGRTGELFF.

The rearrangement links TRBV4-1 to TRBJ2-1; 13 bases agree with TRBD2. Looked up from germline, CDR1 is MGHRA and CDR2 is YSYEKL. The CDR3 consists of 16 residues. V dropped 0 bases and J dropped 4; count of bases not matched to a gene: 0. CDR3 DNA: TGCGCCAGCAGCCAAGAGGGACTAGCGGGGTACAATGAGCAGTTCTTC. Translated, it gives CASSQEGLAGYNEQFF.

This chain connects TRBV27 to TRBJ2-7, with D possibly matching TRBD2 (5 bases). Germline V gene data show CDR1 as MNHEY and CDR2 as SMNVEV (reference sequence). The V and J ends lost 3 bases and 5 bases respectively, with 14 bases between them. The CDR3 is 14 residues long. CDR3 residues: CASSFSGKTHEQYF. In nucleotides, the CDR3 is TGTGCCAGCAGTTTTTCGGGGAAAACTCACGAGCAGTACTTC.